A selection of T cell receptor beta chains follows, all from one sample in a study of cytotoxic CD8 clonotypes in ibrutinib-treated CLL. The data were produced by immunoSEQ multiplex PCR, yet TCRdb's version contains in-frame clones alone and is incomplete. Among about 140,000 clones listed, about 91% were seen once. Source: PBMCs, taken after 12 months of ibrutinib treatment. Every receptor here comes from a human donor with chronic lymphocytic leukemia. CDR3s include the opening cysteine and the closing phenylalanine or tryptophan. D genes are given only for firm matches. Size is stated for part of the rows, as once, few or many counts, or as a class when the clone is expanded.

length	size	V	D	J	CDR3	DNA
11	-	TRBV28	-	TRBJ1-5	CASSLSQPQHF	TGTGCCAGCAGTTTATCTCAGCCCCAGCATTTT
14	-	TRBV4-2	-	TRBJ2-3	CASSQEEGADTQYF	TGTGCCAGCAGCCAAGAAGAGGGAGCGGATACGCAGTATTTT
14	-	TRBV28	-	TRBJ1-3	CASSFEGAGNTIYF	TGTGCCAGCAGTTTTGAGGGTGCTGGAAACACCATATATTTT
15	-	TRBV7-6	TRBD1	TRBJ1-5	CASSLVSGGGQPQHF	TGTGCCAGCAGCTTAGTTTCAGGGGGAGGGCAGCCCCAGCATTTT
14	few	TRBV28	TRBD1	TRBJ1-2	CASRTDREVYGYTF	TGTGCCAGCAGGACCGACAGGGAAGTATATGGCTACACCTTC
17	-	TRBV30	TRBD2	TRBJ2-1	CAWNVRRGLAGGSRQFF	TGTGCCTGGAATGTCAGACGGGGACTAGCGGGAGGAAGCAGGCAGTTCTTC
12	-	TRBV6-5	-	TRBJ2-2	CASSLGTGELFF	TGTGCCAGCAGTCTGGGGACCGGGGAGCTGTTTTTT
13	-	TRBV5-6	-	TRBJ1-6	CASSWGDKLSLHF	TGTGCCAGCAGCTGGGGGGACAAACTTTCCCTCCACTTT
15	-	TRBV4-3	-	TRBJ2-3	CASSQRDISTDTQYF	TGCGCCAGCAGCCAGAGGGACATCAGCACAGATACGCAGTATTTT
14	-	TRBV7-9	TRBD1	TRBJ2-7	CASSRDRDPYEQYF	TGTGCCAGCAGCCGGGACAGGGACCCCTACGAGCAGTACTTC
11	-	TRBV30	-	TRBJ2-7	CAWSVVYEQYF	TGTGCCTGGAGTGTGGTCTACGAGCAGTACTTC
14	-	TRBV27	-	TRBJ1-3	CASSPGPGGNTIYF	TGTGCCAGCAGTCCCGGTCCAGGAGGAAACACCATATATTTT
14	-	TRBV4-3	TRBD1	TRBJ2-7	CASSPGTGGYEQYF	TGCGCCAGCAGCCCTGGGACAGGTGGCTACGAGCAGTACTTC
15	-	TRBV29-1	-	TRBJ1-2	CSVDGTGELNYGYTF	TGCAGCGTTGATGGAACGGGGGAACTTAACTATGGCTACACCTTC
16	once	TRBV10-3	-	TRBJ2-6	CAISESGTPGANVLTF	TGTGCCATCAGTGAGTCGGGGACTCCTGGGGCCAACGTCCTGACTTTC
14	-	TRBV7-9	-	TRBJ1-5	CASTSGGIHQPQHF	TGTGCCAGCACCTCGGGGGGCATTCATCAGCCCCAGCATTTT
15	-	TRBV9	-	TRBJ1-3	CASSVSGRAGNTIYF	TGTGCCAGCAGCGTAAGCGGCAGGGCTGGAAACACCATATATTTT
16	-	TRBV25-1	TRBD2	TRBJ2-1	CASSESGGRGYNEQFF	TGTGCCAGCAGTGAATCTGGCGGGAGAGGCTACAATGAGCAGTTCTTC
17	-	TRBV7-9	TRBD2	TRBJ2-5	CASSHGGLAGTQETQYF	TGTGCCAGCAGCCACGGTGGGCTAGCGGGAACACAAGAGACCCAGTACTTC
13	once	TRBV10-2	-	TRBJ2-5	CASGRSPFETQYF	TGCGCCAGCGGAAGGTCCCCGTTCGAGACCCAGTACTTC
14	-	TRBV28	-	TRBJ1-2	CASSPRGTNYGYTF	TGTGCCAGCAGTCCCCGGGGGACTAACTATGGCTACACCTTC
13	-	TRBV6-1	-	TRBJ1-5	CASSAETNQPQHF	TGTGCCAGCAGTGCAGAGACCAATCAGCCCCAGCATTTT
11	-	TRBV20-1	-	TRBJ2-7	CSATPEGEQYF	TGCAGTGCTACACCCGAGGGCGAGCAGTACTTC
14	-	TRBV6-5	-	TRBJ1-1	CASSRNRQNTEAFF	TGTGCCAGCAGTCGGAACCGACAGAACACTGAAGCTTTCTTT
14	-	TRBV10-3	TRBD2	TRBJ2-5	CAIKAGASQETQYF	TGTGCCATCAAGGCGGGAGCATCTCAAGAGACCCAGTACTTC
15	-	TRBV6-6	-	TRBJ2-1	CASSPTGWSRNEQFF	TGTGCCAGCAGCCCCACCGGGTGGTCCAGAAATGAGCAGTTCTTC
15	-	TRBV6-1	-	TRBJ2-7	CASSEGVGSYYEQYF	TGTGCCAGCAGTGAAGGGGTCGGCAGTTACTACGAGCAGTACTTC
12	few	TRBV7-9	-	TRBJ2-7	CASESSSYEQYF	TGTGCCAGCGAAAGTTCTTCCTACGAGCAGTACTTC
14	-	TRBV14	-	TRBJ2-7	CASSQGTATISQYF	TGTGCCAGCAGCCAAGGTACGGCTACTATTAGCCAGTACTTC
14	-	TRBV25-1	TRBD1	TRBJ2-5	CASSPRDREETQYF	TGTGCCAGCAGTCCCCGGGACAGAGAAGAGACCCAGTACTTC
14	-	TRBV6-5	-	TRBJ1-4	CASSYGGTNEKLFF	TGTGCCAGCAGTTATGGTGGTACTAATGAAAAACTGTTTTTT
12	-	TRBV2	-	TRBJ2-1	CASSASYNEQFF	TGTGCCAGCAGTGCCTCCTACAATGAGCAGTTCTTC
15	-	TRBV28	TRBD1	TRBJ1-3	CASSVQGTQQNTIYF	TGTGCCAGCAGTGTACAGGGGACCCAGCAGAACACCATATATTTT
13	-	TRBV28	-	TRBJ1-4	CASSFRLNEKLFF	TGTGCCAGCAGTTTCCGTCTGAATGAAAAACTGTTTTTT
12	-	TRBV6-5	-	TRBJ1-2	CASSEQGEGYTF	TGTGCCAGCAGTGAGCAAGGGGAGGGCTACACCTTC
19	-	TRBV11-2	TRBD2	TRBJ2-2	CASSLRILAGVKNTGELFF	TGTGCCAGCAGCCTCAGGATACTAGCGGGTGTGAAGAACACCGGGGAGCTGTTTTTT
13	-	TRBV11-3	-	TRBJ2-5	CASSLGGQETQYF	TGTGCCAGCAGCTTAGGGGGTCAAGAGACCCAGTACTTC
14	once	TRBV7-2	-	TRBJ1-4	CASSQNQGREKLFF	TGTGCCAGCAGCCAAAACCAGGGGAGGGAAAAACTGTTTTTT
14	-	TRBV27	TRBD2	TRBJ2-7	CASRLAGASYEQYF	TGTGCCAGCAGACTAGCGGGTGCTTCCTACGAGCAGTACTTC
13	-	TRBV19	TRBD1	TRBJ1-5	CASRQGSNQPQHF	TGTGCCAGCCGACAGGGGAGCAATCAGCCCCAGCATTTT
14	few	TRBV4-2	TRBD1	TRBJ2-3	CASSLRQGEDTQYF	TGTGCCAGCAGCCTCCGACAGGGAGAAGATACGCAGTATTTT
16	-	TRBV13	-	TRBJ2-3	CASSLQGLFAQDTQYF	TGTGCCAGCAGCTTACAGGGGTTGTTTGCACAAGATACGCAGTATTTT
14	few	TRBV11-2	TRBD2	TRBJ2-7	CASSQGLAGAQQYF	TGTGCCAGCAGCCAAGGGCTAGCGGGAGCTCAGCAGTACTTC
14	once	TRBV7-7	-	TRBJ2-1	CASSSGSAGNEQFF	TGTGCTAGCAGCTCCGGGTCGGCGGGGAATGAGCAGTTCTTC
13	-	TRBV30	TRBD2	TRBJ2-1	CAWTRGGPHEQFF	TGTGCCTGGACGCGGGGAGGGCCGCATGAGCAGTTCTTC
14	-	TRBV19	TRBD2	TRBJ2-1	CASSTLAGGGEQFF	TGTGCCAGTAGTACCCTAGCGGGGGGAGGTGAGCAGTTCTTC
13	once	TRBV19	TRBD2	TRBJ2-7	CASRLAGDWEQYF	TGTGCCAGTAGACTAGCGGGAGATTGGGAGCAGTACTTC
14	-	TRBV9	TRBD2	TRBJ2-1	CASGRGSGNNEQFF	TGTGCCAGCGGTCGCGGTAGCGGGAACAATGAGCAGTTCTTC
14	-	TRBV19	-	TRBJ2-6	CASDDHSGANVLTF	TGTGCCAGTGACGATCACTCTGGGGCCAACGTCCTGACTTTC
15	-	TRBV27	-	TRBJ1-2	CASSPAGGANYGYTF	TGTGCCAGCAGCCCCGCAGGCGGCGCTAACTATGGCTACACCTTC
12	-	TRBV9	-	TRBJ2-3	CASSVAADTQYF	TGTGCCAGCAGCGTAGCTGCAGATACGCAGTATTTT
12	-	TRBV28	-	TRBJ2-5	CASSGDIKDQYF	TGTGCCAGCAGTGGGGACATAAAGGACCAGTACTTC
14	-	TRBV25-1	TRBD1	TRBJ1-2	CASTWAGGSYGYTF	TGTGCCAGCACTTGGGCAGGGGGCAGCTATGGCTACACCTTC
12	once	TRBV30	-	TRBJ1-4	CAWSQFGEKLFF	TGTGCCTGGAGCCAGTTTGGCGAAAAACTGTTTTTT
14	-	TRBV6-5	-	TRBJ2-7	CASSLGLHKYEQYF	TGTGCCAGCAGTTTAGGACTACACAAATACGAGCAGTACTTC
13	-	TRBV27	TRBD1	TRBJ2-6	CASGRTGTGVLTF	TGTGCCAGCGGGCGGACAGGGACCGGCGTCCTGACTTTC
15	once	TRBV6-5	-	TRBJ2-7	CASNIAGGRGYEQYF	TGTGCCAGCAATATTGCTGGGGGTAGGGGCTACGAGCAGTACTTC
15	-	TRBV7-9	TRBD2	TRBJ2-1	CASSKGLAGVEEQFF	TGTGCCAGCAGCAAAGGACTAGCGGGAGTAGAGGAGCAGTTCTTC
16	-	TRBV7-9	TRBD1	TRBJ1-5	CASSLAGQGANQPQHF	TGTGCCAGCAGCTTGGCCGGACAGGGGGCCAATCAGCCCCAGCATTTT
12	-	TRBV7-9	TRBD1	TRBJ1-2	CASSPGGKGYTF	TGTGCCAGCAGCCCAGGGGGGAAAGGCTACACCTTC